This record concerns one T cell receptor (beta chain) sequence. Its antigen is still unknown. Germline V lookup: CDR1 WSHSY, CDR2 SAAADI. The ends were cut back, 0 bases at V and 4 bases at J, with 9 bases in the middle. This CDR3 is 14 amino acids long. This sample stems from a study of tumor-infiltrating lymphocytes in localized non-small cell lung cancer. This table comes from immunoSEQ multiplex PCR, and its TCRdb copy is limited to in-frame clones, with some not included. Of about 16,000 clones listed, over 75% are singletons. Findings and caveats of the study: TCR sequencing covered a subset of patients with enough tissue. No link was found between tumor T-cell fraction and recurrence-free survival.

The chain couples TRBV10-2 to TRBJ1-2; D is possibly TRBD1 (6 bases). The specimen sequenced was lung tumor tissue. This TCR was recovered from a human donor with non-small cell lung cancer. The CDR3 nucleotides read TGCGCCAGCAGTGAGTCTGGGGGCAGCTATGGCTACACCTTC. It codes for CASSESGGSYGYTF.